The sequence of this T cell receptor (beta chain) was determined in a study of CD8 T cells in ankylosing spondylitis. Study findings and constraints: Disease-linked clones displayed a CD8+ phenotype and appeared relatively rarely in peripheral blood. Characteristic of ankylosing spondylitis blood, it appeared, was a TCR beta motif comprising eight highly homologous variants.

This clonotype came up a few times. Its matching antigen is unknown. Each CDR3 protein gets one entry after TCRdb re-called the 5' RACE reads with MiXCR. The sample lists approximately 140,000 distinct CDR3 sequences; more than 40% were seen once. This CDR3 region has 14 residues. In germline, CDR1 is SGHRS, CDR2 YFSETQ. Deletions cut 4 bases from V and 11 bases from J, with 21 bases between. Sequences were obtained from synovial fluid, either unsorted or a sorted T cell fraction (not recorded which). This clonotype was sampled from a male donor with ankylosing spondylitis. V usage is TRBV5-1 and J usage is TRBJ1-1, with no clear D. CDR3 sequence (DNA): TGCGCCAGCAGCAAAGCTAGGGCGAGATTTTTTGCTTTCTTT. It yields the protein CASSKARARFFAFF.